Below, one T cell receptor (beta chain) is given with its context. The data stem from a study of cytomegalovirus exposure and HLA in healthy donors. The PCR contained 60 Vbeta and 13 Jbeta primers. Generated by immunoSEQ multiplex PCR, the TCRdb table keeps only in-frame clones and is missing some. The sample records 150,000 to 200,000 clones, roughly 88% being singletons. V lost 3 bases, J lost 0 bases, and 6 bases lay in between. This CDR3 is 14 amino acids long. Germline lookup yields CDR1 MNHNS and CDR2 SASEGT. The sequence was obtained from a man aged 50 or older in good health and CMV-seropositive. This chain uses TRBV6-1 with TRBJ1-5; no clear D gene. The sequencing input was PBMCs. The CDR3 DNA is TGTGCCAGCAGTGACATGTCTAGCAATCAGCCCCAGCATTTT. It yields the protein CASSDMSSNQPQHF.